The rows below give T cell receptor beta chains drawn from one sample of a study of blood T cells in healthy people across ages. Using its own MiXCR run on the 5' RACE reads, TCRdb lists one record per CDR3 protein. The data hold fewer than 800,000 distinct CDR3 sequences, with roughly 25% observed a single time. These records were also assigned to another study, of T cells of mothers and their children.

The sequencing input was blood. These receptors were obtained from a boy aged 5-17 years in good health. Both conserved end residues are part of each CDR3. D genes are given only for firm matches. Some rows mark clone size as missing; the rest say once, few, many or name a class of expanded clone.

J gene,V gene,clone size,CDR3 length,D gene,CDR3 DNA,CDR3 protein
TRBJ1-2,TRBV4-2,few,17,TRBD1,TGTGCCAGCAGCCAAGAAGGGGGCTCGGGACTTATTTATGGCTACACCTTC,CASSQEGGSGLIYGYTF
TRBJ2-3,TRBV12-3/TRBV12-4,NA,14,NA,TGTGCCAGCAGTTTCTCGGGGCCGGCAGATACGCAGTATTTT,CASSFSGPADTQYF
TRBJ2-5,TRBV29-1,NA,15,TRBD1,TGCAGCGTTGGCCCTCTCTACAGGGGACAAGAGACCCAGTACTTC,CSVGPLYRGQETQYF
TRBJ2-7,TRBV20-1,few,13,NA,TGCAGTGCTAGAGATAGGCACCTCTACGAGCAGTACTTC,CSARDRHLYEQYF
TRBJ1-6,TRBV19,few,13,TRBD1,TGTGCCAGTAGTATGGGACAGTCGATGACCCTCCACTTT,CASSMGQSMTLHF
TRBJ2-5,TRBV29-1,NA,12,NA,TGCAGCGTTGAAGCGGTGGCGGAGGCCCAGTACTTC,CSVEAVAEAQYF
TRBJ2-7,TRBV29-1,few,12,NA,TGCAGCGTCTACTTGAGCTCCTACGAGCAGTACTTC,CSVYLSSYEQYF
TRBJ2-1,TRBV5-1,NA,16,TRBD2,TGCGCCAGCACTCTGGGGGGACTAGCGGGGAACAATGAGCAGTTCTTC,CASTLGGLAGNNEQFF
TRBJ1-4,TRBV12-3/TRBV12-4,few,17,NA,TGTGCCAGCAGTTTACGCCCCGGTCGAGGGGGGACGGAAAAACTGTTTTTT,CASSLRPGRGGTEKLFF
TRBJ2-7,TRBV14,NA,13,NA,TGTGCCAGCAGCCAAGTGAGGACGGACGAGCAGTACTTC,CASSQVRTDEQYF
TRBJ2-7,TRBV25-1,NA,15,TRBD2,TGTGCCAGCAGTGATAGCGGGAGGATCTTCTACGAGCAGTACTTC,CASSDSGRIFYEQYF
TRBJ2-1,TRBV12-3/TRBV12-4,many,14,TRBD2,TGTGCCAGCAGTTTACTAGCGGGGGACAATGAGCAGTTCTTC,CASSLLAGDNEQFF
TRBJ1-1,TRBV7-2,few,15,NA,TGTGCCAGCAGCATTATTTGGGGTATGAACACTGAAGCTTTCTTT,CASSIIWGMNTEAFF
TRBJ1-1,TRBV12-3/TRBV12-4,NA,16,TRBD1,TGTGCCAGCAGTTTAGGAGGGGGCGCGTGGAACACTGAAGCTTTCTTT,CASSLGGGAWNTEAFF
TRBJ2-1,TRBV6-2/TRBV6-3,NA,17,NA,TGTGCCAGCAGTTACCACCCCCTAATTATAGGCTACAATGAGCAGTTCTTC,CASSYHPLIIGYNEQFF
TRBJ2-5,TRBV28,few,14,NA,TGTGCCAGCAGTTTGGAACTAGAAGATGGGGAGCAGTACTTC,CASSLELEDGEQYF
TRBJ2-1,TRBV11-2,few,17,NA,TGTGCCAGCAGCTTAGATCCGGCAGGGGGGGGTTACAATGAGCAGTTCTTC,CASSLDPAGGGYNEQFF
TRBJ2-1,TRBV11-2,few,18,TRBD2,TGTGCCAGCAGCTTAACCCCGGGAGCGGGGGGGCAAGGGAATGAGCAGTTCTTC,CASSLTPGAGGQGNEQFF
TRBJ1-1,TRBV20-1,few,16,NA,TGCAGTGCTAGAGACCCCTCGTTGGGGGGAAACACTGAAGCTTTCTTT,CSARDPSLGGNTEAFF
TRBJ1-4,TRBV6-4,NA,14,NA,TGTGCCAGCACCTTTGACACAACTAATGAAAAACTGTTTTTT,CASTFDTTNEKLFF
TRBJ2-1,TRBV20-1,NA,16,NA,TGCAGTGCCAGAGATCCACTAGAGAGCTCCTACAATGAGCAGTTCTTC,CSARDPLESSYNEQFF
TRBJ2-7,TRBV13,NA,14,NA,TGTGCCAGCAGCTTATTCTCCAGGTCCTACGAGCAGTACTTC,CASSLFSRSYEQYF
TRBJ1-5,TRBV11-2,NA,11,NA,TGTGCCGGGGCATCTTATCGGCCCCAGCATTTT,CAGASYRPQHF
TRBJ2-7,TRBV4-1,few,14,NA,TGCGCCAGCAGCCAAGTCAACAGGGCGGACGAGCAGTACTTC,CASSQVNRADEQYF
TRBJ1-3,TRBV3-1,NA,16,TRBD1,TGTGCCAGCAGCCGTACACAGGGGACATCTGGAAACACCATATATTTT,CASSRTQGTSGNTIYF
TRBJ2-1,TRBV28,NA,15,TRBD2,TGTGCCAGCAGCCTTATAGCGGGAGCAGGGGATGAGCAGTTCTTC,CASSLIAGAGDEQFF
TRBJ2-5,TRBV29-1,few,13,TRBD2,TGCAGCGTTGGGCTAGCGGACCAAGAGACCCAGTACTTC,CSVGLADQETQYF
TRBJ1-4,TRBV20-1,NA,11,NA,TGCAGTGCTAGTAAGGGGGAAAAACTGTTTTTT,CSASKGEKLFF